Shown below are 19 T cell receptor beta chains from a single sample sequenced in a study of lymphopenia after photon versus proton radiotherapy. Clones were sequenced by immunoSEQ multiplex PCR, and TCRdb holds only the in-frame ones, with some missing. Here the sample spans around 20,000 clones, 80% to 90% being singletons. The sequenced sample was peripheral blood, obtained from a patient treated with photon-based radiotherapy. The receptors were gathered from a woman between 45 and 60 years old with pancreatic cancer.

This rearrangement joins TRBV4-1 to TRBJ1-4; TRBD1 might be the D (5 bases). CDR1 and CDR2 (germline): MGHRA, YSYEKL. The CDR3 totals 18 residues. Trimming left V 1 base short and J 0 bases short, with 15 bases between. CDR3 in DNA: TGCGCCAGCAGCCAAGTCAATCTGGGACTTGCAACTAATGAAAAACTGTTTTTT. This gives the protein CASSQVNLGLATNEKLFF.

The genes are TRBV5-4 and TRBJ1-1; 8 nucleotides line up with TRBD1. With 3 bases clipped from V and 3 bases from J, the junction kept 10 bases outside the gene matches. The CDR3 runs to 16 residues. Germline V gene sequence: CDR1 SGHNT, CDR2 YYREEE (reference sequence). CDR3 in amino acids: CASSSRQGRGDTEAFF. CDR3 DNA sequence: TGTGCCAGCAGCTCTCGACAGGGGAGGGGGGACACTGAAGCTTTCTTT.

The chain has TRBV5-6 and TRBJ1-2; no clear D gene. Trimming stripped 7 bases from V and 6 bases from J, with 16 bases between. The CDR3 length is 13 residues. From germline, CDR1 is SGHDT and CDR2 YYEEEE. In nucleotides, the CDR3 is TGTGCCAGCGCCACTGAGGTCCTTCATGGCTACACCTTC. Protein: CASATEVLHGYTF.

The V call is TRBV29-1, the J call TRBJ2-1; D is uncertain. V dropped 6 bases and J dropped 0 bases, with 12 bases sitting between them. The CDR3 runs 14 residues. Germline CDR1 SQVTM, CDR2 ANQGSEA. The CDR3 is CSVERASSYNEQFF. CDR3 sequence (DNA): TGCAGCGTCGAAAGGGCGAGCTCCTACAATGAGCAGTTCTTC.

This clone was counted between two and nine times. This rearrangement joins TRBV19 to TRBJ2-7; a weak D match, TRBD1 (6 bases). Per germline, CDR1 LNHDA and CDR2 SQIVND (reference sequence). Trimming took off 3 bases at V and 3 bases at J, with 12 bases between the two ends. The CDR3 has 14 residues. DNA of the CDR3: TGTGCCAGTAGTATGGTCAGGGGAAACTACGAGCAGTACTTC. Translating gives CASSMVRGNYEQYF.

The gene calls are TRBV7-9 and TRBJ1-5; unclear D gene. Trimming cost V 5 bases and J 9 bases, with 11 bases left between them. Germline values: CDR1 SEHNR, CDR2 FQNEAQ (reference sequence). The CDR3 is 12 amino acids. The CDR3 DNA reads TGTGCCAGCAGCAGTACACCCGGGCCCCAGCATTTT. Translation gives CASSSTPGPQHF.

V is TRBV7-2 and J is TRBJ1-2; D remains unclear. The CDR3 extends over 13 amino acids. The germline V gene encodes CDR1 SGHTA and CDR2 FQGNSA. Trimming shortened V by 1 base and J by 8 bases, and 11 bases separated the two germline ends. CDR3 loop: CASSLEPDEGYTF. The CDR3 DNA follows: TGTGCCAGCAGCTTAGAGCCCGATGAGGGCTACACCTTC.

V is TRBV6-1 and J is TRBJ1-3, with TRBD1 identical over 9 bases. V trimming: 4 bases; J trimming: 4 bases; junction bases outside the gene matches: 8. Germline V CDR1 and CDR2: MNHNS, SASEGT. The CDR3 totals 16 residues. CDR3 loop: CASSASGTGSGNTIYF. The CDR3 bases are TGTGCCAGCAGTGCTTCCGGGACAGGGTCAGGAAACACCATATATTTT.

There are a few counts of this clone. The chain combines TRBV19 with TRBJ1-5; D unclear. With 5 bases removed from V and 5 bases from J, the gap between germline ends came to 16 bases. Per germline, CDR1 LNHDA and CDR2 SQIVND (reference sequence). The CDR3 covers 15 residues. The CDR3 spells CASSPKGGHDQPQHF. The CDR3, as DNA: TGTGCCAGTAGTCCCAAGGGAGGGCACGATCAGCCCCAGCATTTT.

The rearrangement joins TRBV4-1 to TRBJ2-3; D might be TRBD1 (6 bases). Germline CDR1 and CDR2: MGHRA and YSYEKL. The CDR3 covers 15 residues. V lost 0 bases, J lost 6 bases, and 13 bases lay in between. The CDR3: CASSQDSTGWDTQYF. In nucleotides, the CDR3 is TGCGCCAGCAGCCAAGATAGCACAGGGTGGGATACGCAGTATTTT.

CDR3 bases: TGTGCCAGCAGCGATATACTAGCGGGAGGGCCAGGTACAGATACGCAGTATTTT. It codes for CASSDILAGGPGTDTQYF. This sequence joins TRBV9 and TRBJ2-3; TRBD2 aligns across 13 bases. CDR1 is SGDLS, CDR2 YYNGEE, per germline. J was trimmed by 3 bases and V by 3 bases; bases with no gene match: 10. The CDR3 is 18 residues long.

The rearrangement uses TRBV7-8 and TRBJ2-7, with D possibly being TRBD2 (6 bases). The CDR3 has 16 amino acids. Germline-derived CDR1 and CDR2 are SGHVS and FQNEAQ. Trimming removed 1 base from V and 2 bases from J, with 15 bases in between. The CDR3 DNA reads as TGTGCCAGCAGCTTAGAGGAGGCGGGAACAACCTACGAGCAGTACTTC. It is translated as CASSLEEAGTTYEQYF. The whole variable domain, filled in from reference TRBV7-8 and TRBJ2-7, reads GAGVSQSPRYKVAKRGQDVALRCDPISGHVSLFWYQQALGQGPEFLTYFQNEAQLDKSGLPSDRFFAERPEGSVSTLKIQRTQQEDSAVYLCASSLEEAGTTYEQYFGPGTRLTVT.

The gene calls are TRBV28 and TRBJ1-5; D call uncertain. The CDR3 loop spans 13 amino acids. The V end was cut by 10 bases, the J end by 3 bases, with 13 bases between. The V gene's germline CDR1 is MDHEN and CDR2 SYDVKM. CDR3 sequence: CATQLGANQPQHF. CDR3 nucleotides: TGTGCCACCCAGCTCGGTGCCAATCAGCCCCAGCATTTT. Looking up the rest from reference TRBV28 and TRBJ1-5 gives the full variable domain: DVKVTQSSRYLVKRTGEKVFLECVQDMDHENMFWYRQDPGLGLRLIYFSYDVKMKEKGDIPEGYSVSREKKERFSLILESASTNQTSMYLCATQLGANQPQHFGDGTRLSIL.

The chain has TRBV28 and TRBJ1-2; no clear D. Trimming took off 8 bases at V and 1 base at J, with 5 bases between the two ends. There are 11 residues in the CDR3. The germline gives CDR1 MDHEN, CDR2 SYDVKM. CDR3 region: CASRDNYGYTF. The CDR3 DNA sequence: TGTGCCAGCCGCGATAACTATGGCTACACCTTC.

The chain joins TRBV19 to TRBJ2-1; perhaps TRBD1 as D (5 bases). The CDR3 spans 14 residues. The V gene's germline CDR1 is LNHDA and CDR2 SQIVND (reference sequence). Trimming removed 5 bases from V and 4 bases from J, with 12 bases in between. CDR3 bases: TGTGCCAGTAGTTCCCGACAGACATACAATGAGCAGTTCTTC. This sequence encodes CASSSRQTYNEQFF.

This chain uses TRBV7-2 with TRBJ1-5, with unresolved D. Trimming left V 1 base short and J 6 bases short, with 10 bases between. CDR1 and CDR2 from the germline V gene are SGHTA and FQGNSA. The CDR3 has 14 residues. CDR3 nucleotide sequence: TGTGCCAGCAGCTTAGACCCCGGGATTCAGCCCCAGCATTTT. Translating gives CASSLDPGIQPQHF.

The chain employs TRBV28 and TRBJ2-3; a weak D match, TRBD1 (5 bases). Trimming cost V 5 bases and J 3 bases, with 12 bases left between them. The CDR3 is made up of 14 amino acids. The germline V gene has CDR1 MDHEN and CDR2 SYDVKM. The CDR3 protein is CASSRTRNTDTQYF. In DNA, the CDR3 is TGTGCCAGCAGTCGGACAAGGAATACAGATACGCAGTATTTT.

This rearrangement joins TRBV7-2 to TRBJ1-5; D is uncertain. CDR1 and CDR2 from the germline V gene are SGHTA and FQGNSA. The CDR3 spans 13 residues. Trimming removed 2 bases at V and 3 bases at J, with 5 bases between. The CDR3 loop is CASSLIDNQPQHF. The DNA of the CDR3 is TGTGCCAGCAGCTTAATTGACAATCAGCCCCAGCATTTT.

The rearrangement links TRBV6-6 to TRBJ2-5, with D perhaps matching TRBD1 (6 bases). Germline V gives CDR1 MNHNY, CDR2 SVGAGI (reference sequence). The CDR3 is made up of 13 amino acids. V was trimmed by 7 bases and J by 2 bases, leaving 11 bases between them. CDR3 loop: CASTGQIQETQYF. The DNA of the CDR3 is TGTGCCAGCACCGGACAGATTCAAGAGACCCAGTACTTC.